Following are 28 T cell receptor beta chains from one sample sequenced in a study of blood T cell repertoires in COVID-19. Method: immunoSEQ multiplex PCR; TCRdb's copy keeps in-frame clones and lacks some. Of about 210,000 clones in the sample, about 91% were seen once. The sample consisted of PBMCs or T cells enriched from blood (not recorded which). The receptors shown here come from a woman aged 40 to 50 with acute COVID-19.

CDR3 in amino acids: CASSQRQGAHTDTQYF. The CDR3 bases are TGTGCCAGCAGCCAACGTCAGGGCGCCCACACAGATACGCAGTATTTT. The rearrangement uses TRBV4-2 and TRBJ2-3; D perhaps matches TRBD1 (5 bases). The CDR3 has 16 amino acids. The germline CDR1 and CDR2 sequences are LGHNA and YNFKEQ. The V and J ends lost 2 bases and 2 bases respectively, with 14 bases between them.

The chain couples TRBV5-1 to TRBJ1-4; TRBD1 matches 7 bases. The CDR3 is 14 amino acids. V shed 7 bases, J shed 4 bases, and the junction held 7 bases outside the gene matches. Germline lookup yields CDR1 SGHRS and CDR2 YFSETQ. The CDR3 coding sequence is TGCGCCAGCGCTAAGACAGGGAATAATGAAAAACTGTTTTTT. This gives the protein CASAKTGNNEKLFF.

V gene TRBV6-5 combines with J gene TRBJ1-6, with D uncertain. V lost 6 bases and J lost 6, with 12 bases in between. The CDR3 is 14 amino acids. The germline V gene has CDR1 MNHEY and CDR2 SVGAGI. The CDR3 spells CASRSWEGNSPLHF. DNA for the CDR3: TGTGCCAGCAGAAGCTGGGAGGGTAATTCACCCCTCCACTTT.

The J gene is TRBJ2-3, the V gene TRBV2; TRBD2 aligns across 8 bases. V trimming: 2 bases; J trimming: 14 bases; junction bases outside the gene matches: 9. CDR1 SNHLY and CDR2 FYNNEI come from the germline V gene. The CDR3 is 13 amino acids. CDR3 residues: CASSESTSGPGYF. The CDR3 nucleotides are TGTGCCAGCAGTGAATCAACTAGCGGCCCAGGGTATTTT.

This rearrangement joins TRBV18 to TRBJ2-7; D is perhaps TRBD2 (5 bases). Per germline, CDR1 KGHSH and CDR2 LQKENI. V lost 3 bases, J lost 0 bases, and 9 bases lay in between. The CDR3 has 14 residues. CDR3 residues: CASSPGDSSYEQYF. The DNA of the CDR3 is TGTGCCAGCTCACCGGGAGATTCCTCCTACGAGCAGTACTTC.

The V and J genes are TRBV19 and TRBJ2-2, with 10 bases matching TRBD1. The J segment lost 7 bases and the V segment lost 5 bases, leaving 10 bases of the junction unmatched. From germline, CDR1 is LNHDA and CDR2 SQIVND (reference sequence). The CDR3 consists of 16 residues. Written as DNA, the CDR3 is TGTGCCAGTAGTGATTACGGGACAGGGGCCGGCGGGGAGCTGTTTTTT. Translating gives CASSDYGTGAGGELFF.

The chain has TRBV21-1 and TRBJ1-6; no DNA check was done on the table's D call, TRBD1. TRBV21-1 is annotated as a pseudogene. The CDR3 has 17 amino acids. The chain's CDR3 is CASSKNIGQSLRSPLHF. CDR3 coding DNA: TGTGCCAGCAGCAAAAATATTGGGCAGTCTCTCCGCTCACCCCTCCACTTT.

The chain is built from TRBV6-1 and TRBJ2-1; 8 bases are a match to TRBD2. Per germline, CDR1 MNHNS and CDR2 SASEGT. Trimming cost V 4 bases and J 2 bases; bases outside gene matches: 7. This CDR3 comprises 16 residues. The CDR3 protein is CASSGLLAAAYNEQFF. CDR3 DNA sequence: TGTGCCAGCAGTGGATTACTAGCGGCCGCCTACAATGAGCAGTTCTTC.

The chain is built from TRBV2 and TRBJ2-3, with D possibly being TRBD2 (6 bases). This CDR3 has 14 residues. The ends were cut back, 6 bases at V and 0 bases at J, with 10 bases in the middle. Germline CDR1 and CDR2: SNHLY and FYNNEI. As DNA, the CDR3 is TGTGCCAGCAGGGGCGGGATTAGCACAGATACGCAGTATTTT. Translation gives CASRGGISTDTQYF.

CDR3 bases: TGTGCCAGCAGCTTAGGGTCCAGCGGGTCCTCACATGAGCAGTTCTTC. This sequence encodes CASSLGSSGSSHEQFF. The chain joins TRBV7-6 to TRBJ2-1, with a possible D match to TRBD2 (6 bases). V shed 1 base and J shed 8 bases, with 18 bases lying between them. Germline V gene lookup returns CDR1 SGHVS and CDR2 FNYEAQ. This CDR3 contains 16 residues.

The J gene is TRBJ2-2, the V gene TRBV27; the D gene is possibly TRBD2 (6 bases). CDR3 length: 17 residues. Germline CDR1 is MNHEY and CDR2 is SMNVEV (reference sequence). V was clipped by 0 bases and J by 5 bases, with 16 bases between them. CDR3 residues: CASSLSGVGGRTGELFF. DNA for the CDR3: TGTGCCAGCAGTTTATCAGGTGTGGGGGGACGGACCGGGGAGCTGTTTTTT.

There are a few counts of this clone. V is TRBV2 and J is TRBJ2-7; D may be TRBD2 (6 bases). Trimming stripped 6 bases from V and 4 bases from J, with 16 bases between. Looked up from germline, CDR1 is SNHLY and CDR2 is FYNNEI. The CDR3 has 14 amino acids. The CDR3 DNA is TGTGCCAGCAGCCGGGGGAAAGTCCTTTACGAGCAGTACGTC. Translated: CASSRGKVLYEQYV.

The chain links TRBV7-2 to TRBJ1-2; no firm D call. The CDR3 totals 13 residues. Germline lookup yields CDR1 SGHTA and CDR2 FQGNSA. V lost 7 bases, J lost 7 bases, and 16 bases lay in between. The CDR3: CASTSLATIGYTF. DNA of the CDR3: TGTGCCAGCACTTCTTTGGCGACAATTGGCTACACCTTC.

J is TRBJ1-1 and V is TRBV11-2; possibly TRBD1 for D (5 bases). Trimming cost V 3 bases and J 0 bases, with 11 bases left between them. Germline V gives CDR1 SGHAT, CDR2 FQNNGV. There are 15 residues in the CDR3. CDR3 sequence: CASSLGGALNTEAFF. Written as DNA, the CDR3 is TGTGCCAGCAGCTTGGGAGGGGCCTTGAACACTGAAGCTTTCTTT.

This rearrangement joins TRBV6-4 to TRBJ2-3, with a possible D match to TRBD1 (6 bases). CDR1 and CDR2 from the germline V gene are MRHNA and SNTAGT. The CDR3 loop spans 14 amino acids. Trimming removed 3 bases at V and 4 bases at J, with 11 bases between. This CDR3 is CASSEQGRSDTQYF. In DNA form, the CDR3 reads TGTGCCAGCAGTGAACAGGGTCGGTCAGATACGCAGTATTTT.

The chain links TRBV29-1 to TRBJ2-4; maybe TRBD2 (5 bases). Germline-derived CDR1 and CDR2 are SQVTM and ANQGSEA. This CDR3 is 13 amino acids long. The ends were cut back, 4 bases at V and 0 bases at J, with 7 bases in the middle. The CDR3 here is CSVVRGAKNIQYF. CDR3 DNA sequence: TGCAGCGTTGTTCGGGGAGCCAAAAACATTCAGTACTTC.

This chain uses TRBV5-1 with TRBJ2-7; the D gene is possibly TRBD1 (6 bases). This CDR3 is built from 13 residues. V was trimmed by 4 bases and J by 1 base, leaving 9 bases between them. From germline, CDR1 is SGHRS and CDR2 YFSETQ. The CDR3 DNA sequence: TGCGCCAGCAGCAGCCAGGGGTCCTACGAGCAGTACTTC. Protein sequence: CASSSQGSYEQYF.

J is TRBJ1-1 and V is TRBV19; tentatively, D is TRBD1 (6 bases). Germline-derived CDR1 and CDR2 are LNHDA and SQIVND (reference sequence). Deletions cut 4 bases from V and 0 bases from J, with 21 bases between. The CDR3 is 18 residues long. The CDR3 reads CASSTLNRVGAMNTEAFF. CDR3 DNA: TGTGCCAGTAGTACCCTAAACAGGGTAGGGGCAATGAACACTGAAGCTTTCTTT.

The chain employs TRBV11-2 and TRBJ2-5, with 8 bases fitting TRBD1. Losses at the gene ends were 5 bases for V and 7 bases for J; bases not matched to a gene: 9. CDR3 size: 14 residues. Germline values: CDR1 SGHAT, CDR2 FQNNGV. CDR3 DNA sequence: TGTGCCAGCAGCCCGGGGACAGGCCGGGGGACCCAGTACTTC. Translating gives CASSPGTGRGTQYF.

The CDR3 nucleotides read TGTGCCAGCAGCAAAGAAGAGGGCATACGAGAGGTAGTGTCTGAAGCTTTCTTT. Encoded protein: CASSKEEGIREVVSEAFF. This chain connects TRBV21-1 to TRBJ1-1. TRBV21-1 is shown as a pseudogene. This CDR3 region has 18 residues.

The gene calls are TRBV2 and TRBJ2-3; 9 bases are shared with TRBD1. Per the germline V gene, CDR1 is SNHLY and CDR2 is FYNNEI. There are 14 residues in the CDR3. The V gene end was trimmed by 4 bases and the J gene end by 4 bases; junction bases not matched to a gene: 3. CDR3 in amino acids: CASSGQGVPDTQYF. CDR3 DNA sequence: TGTGCCAGCAGTGGACAGGGGGTCCCAGATACGCAGTATTTT. Together with reference TRBV2 and TRBJ2-3, the CDR3 gives the full variable domain: EPEVTQTPSHQVTQMGQEVILRCVPISNHLYFYWYRQILGQKVEFLVSFYNNEISEKSEIFDDQFSVERPDGSNFTLKIRSTKLEDSAMYFCASSGQGVPDTQYFGPGTRLTVL.

The chain joins TRBV2 to TRBJ1-2, with 8 bases that match TRBD1. CDR1 is SNHLY, CDR2 FYNNEI, per germline. J gave up 7 bases and V 3 bases, and 7 bases lay outside the gene matches. There are 14 residues in the CDR3. The CDR3 sequence: CASSDFGQGSGYTF. In nucleotides, the CDR3 is TGTGCCAGCAGTGACTTCGGACAGGGCTCTGGCTACACCTTC.

The CDR3 loop reads CSAEQGPSEAFF. Written as DNA, the CDR3 is TGCAGCGCCGAACAGGGGCCCTCTGAAGCTTTCTTT. The gene calls are TRBV29-1 and TRBJ1-1; the match to TRBD1 covers 7 bases. This CDR3 region has 12 residues. CDR1 SQVTM and CDR2 ANQGSEA come from the germline V gene. The trim removed 7 bases at V and 6 bases at J, leaving 8 bases unmatched.

The chain links TRBV11-3 to TRBJ2-5, with 7 bases identical to TRBD2. CDR1 is SGHNT, CDR2 YENEEA, per germline. The V gene end was trimmed by 2 bases and the J gene end by 1 base; junction bases not matched to a gene: 10. The CDR3 consists of 17 residues. In DNA form, the CDR3 reads TGTGCCAGCAGCTTACTTCGGGCTAGCGGAATCCAAGAGACCCAGTACTTC. It translates to CASSLLRASGIQETQYF. The entire variable domain, with the rest obtained from reference TRBV11-3 and TRBJ2-5, is as follows: EAGVVQSPRYKIIEKKQPVAFWCNPISGHNTLYWYLQNLGQGPELLIRYENEEAVDDSQLPKDRFSAERLKGVDSTLKIQPAELGDSAVYLCASSLLRASGIQETQYFGPGTRLLVL.

J is TRBJ2-1 and V is TRBV2; 7 positions match TRBD1. Germline values: CDR1 SNHLY, CDR2 FYNNEI. This CDR3 has 13 residues. V was pared by 4 bases and J by 7 bases, with 4 bases of the junction left unmatched. As DNA, the CDR3 is TGTGCCAGCAGTGGACAGGGACGGAATGAGCAGTTCTTC. As protein: CASSGQGRNEQFF.

This clone was seen a single time. The gene calls are TRBV11-2 and TRBJ2-1; possible D gene TRBD2, 6 bases. This CDR3 region has 15 residues. V was pared by 1 base and J by 2 bases, with 9 bases between. Germline V gene lookup returns CDR1 SGHAT and CDR2 FQNNGV. CDR3: CASSLGAGTYNEQFF. As DNA, the CDR3 is TGTGCCAGCAGCTTAGGAGCGGGCACCTACAATGAGCAGTTCTTC.

The chain uses TRBV4-3 and TRBJ1-3; D call uncertain. The CDR3 contains 17 residues. The ends were cut back, 0 bases at V and 0 bases at J, with 12 bases in the middle. Germline V CDR1 and CDR2: LGHNA, YSLEER. The CDR3 protein is CASSQEQEGFSGNTIYF. Written as DNA, the CDR3 is TGCGCCAGCAGCCAAGAGCAGGAGGGTTTCTCTGGAAACACCATATATTTT.

The V and J genes are TRBV5-1 and TRBJ2-3; 8 nucleotides match TRBD2. V shed 0 bases, J shed 0 bases, and the junction held 9 bases outside the gene matches. The CDR3 length is 18 residues. Germline CDR1 reads SGHRS; CDR2 reads YFSETQ. The CDR3 reads CASSLGRPAGVSTDTQYF. The CDR3, as DNA: TGCGCCAGCAGCTTGGGCAGGCCAGCGGGGGTTAGCACAGATACGCAGTATTTT.